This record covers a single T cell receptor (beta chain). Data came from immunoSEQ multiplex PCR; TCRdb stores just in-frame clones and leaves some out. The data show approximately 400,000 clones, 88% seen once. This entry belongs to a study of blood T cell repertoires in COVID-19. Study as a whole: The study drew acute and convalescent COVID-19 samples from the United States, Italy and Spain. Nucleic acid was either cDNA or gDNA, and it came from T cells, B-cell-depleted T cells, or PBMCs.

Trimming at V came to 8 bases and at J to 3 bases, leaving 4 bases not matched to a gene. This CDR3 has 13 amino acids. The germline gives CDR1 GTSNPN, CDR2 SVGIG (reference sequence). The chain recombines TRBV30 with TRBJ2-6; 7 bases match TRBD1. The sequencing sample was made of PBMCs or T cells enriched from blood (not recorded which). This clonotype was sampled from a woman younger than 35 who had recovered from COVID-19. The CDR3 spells CATTGVGANVLTF. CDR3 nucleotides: TGTGCCACCACAGGGGTTGGGGCCAACGTCCTGACTTTC.